The 21 T cell receptor beta chains below all came from one sample that was sequenced in a study of blood T cell repertoires in COVID-19. Only in-frame clones appear in the TCRdb table, and some are missing; sequencing was by immunoSEQ multiplex PCR. Among tens of thousands of clones, approximately 90% were seen once, and the ten largest hold roughly 6.1%. The specimen sequenced was peripheral blood. These TCRs come from a human donor in a cohort sampled during active COVID-19.

V gene TRBV6-5 combines with J gene TRBJ2-2; 14 nucleotides line up with TRBD2. The germline V gene has CDR1 MNHEY and CDR2 SVGAGI. V lost 6 bases, J lost 5 bases, and 2 bases stayed unmatched. The CDR3 spans 15 residues. The CDR3 spells CASRGLAGVTGELFF. Here the CDR3 DNA reads TGTGCCAGCAGGGGACTAGCGGGGGTAACCGGGGAGCTGTTTTTT.

This rearrangement joins TRBV6-5 to TRBJ1-4, with a possible D match to TRBD1 (5 bases). The germline gives CDR1 MNHEY, CDR2 SVGAGI. Trimming stripped 4 bases from V and 6 bases from J, with 15 bases between. The CDR3 consists of 15 residues. CDR3 loop: CASSSLAETDEKLFF. The CDR3 DNA follows: TGTGCCAGCAGTTCTCTCGCGGAGACAGATGAAAAACTGTTTTTT.

This clone is a singleton in its sample. The chain carries TRBV7-9 and TRBJ1-2; D gene unclear. There are 16 residues in the CDR3. The germline V gene encodes CDR1 SEHNR and CDR2 FQNEAQ (reference sequence). Trimming took 0 bases from V and 1 from J, leaving 12 bases between them. The CDR3 loop is CASSLALAEFNYGYTF. The DNA for the CDR3 is TGTGCCAGCAGCTTAGCGTTGGCGGAATTTAACTATGGCTACACCTTC.

V and J are TRBV6-5 and TRBJ2-7; 7 nucleotides match TRBD1. V shed 6 bases and J 1 base; nucleotides not matched to a gene: 6. The length of the CDR3 is 14 residues. CDR1 and CDR2 from the germline V gene are MNHEY and SVGAGI. The CDR3 protein is CASSPRQGSYEQYF. The CDR3 DNA follows: TGTGCCAGCAGCCCCCGACAGGGTTCCTACGAGCAGTACTTC.

The chain recombines TRBV6-5 with TRBJ2-5; the match to TRBD1 covers 10 bases. The V and J ends lost 1 base and 5 bases, in that order; junction bases with no gene match: 4. This CDR3 is built from 15 residues. The germline V gene encodes CDR1 MNHEY and CDR2 SVGAGI. This CDR3 reads CASSYLGQGSETQYF. The DNA for the CDR3 is TGTGCCAGCAGTTACTTGGGACAGGGGAGTGAGACCCAGTACTTC.

The chain joins TRBV24-1 to TRBJ2-5; D gene uncertain. The germline CDR1 and CDR2 sequences are KGHDR and SFDVKD. Trimming removed 2 bases at V and 2 bases at J, with 8 bases between. This CDR3 comprises 14 residues. CDR3 DNA sequence: TGTGCCACCAGTGATTCTCTAGAACAAGAGACCCAGTACTTC. Amino acids: CATSDSLEQETQYF.

This chain joins TRBV7-3 and TRBJ2-3; D may be TRBD2 (6 bases). Germline values: CDR1 SGHTA, CDR2 FQGTGA. This CDR3 comprises 14 residues. V was trimmed by 5 bases and J by 2 bases, leaving 11 bases between them. This chain's CDR3 is CASSPGTFTDTQYF. The CDR3 coding sequence is TGTGCCAGCAGCCCGGGGACTTTCACAGATACGCAGTATTTT.

The rearrangement joins TRBV11-2 to TRBJ2-5; 8 nucleotides line up with TRBD2. V lost 5 bases to trimming and J lost 4 bases; unmatched junction nucleotides: 12. The germline V gene has CDR1 SGHAT and CDR2 FQNNGV. The CDR3 covers 16 residues. The CDR3 DNA reads as TGTGCCAGCAGCACCAGGACTAGCCAGCGTTTAGAGACCCAGTACTTC. Translated, it gives CASSTRTSQRLETQYF.

The chain recombines TRBV5-4 with TRBJ2-3; 10 positions agree with TRBD2. The V segment lost 0 bases and the J segment 4 bases; nucleotides outside the gene matches: 2. The CDR3 spans 15 residues. Germline V gene sequence: CDR1 SGHNT, CDR2 YYREEE (reference sequence). The CDR3 region has the DNA TGTGCCAGCAGCTTGGATAGCGGGGGGTCAGATACGCAGTATTTT. Its translation is CASSLDSGGSDTQYF.

V usage is TRBV6-1 and J usage is TRBJ1-2; a possible D gene is TRBD1 (5 bases). This CDR3 contains 16 residues. V gave up 3 bases and J gave up 7 bases, with 21 bases separating them. Germline V gene sequence: CDR1 MNHNS, CDR2 SASEGT. In nucleotides, the CDR3 is TGTGCCAGCAGTGACCCGGCGAGGGGAGGCGGTGGTGGCTACACCTTC. It yields the protein CASSDPARGGGGGYTF.

The V call is TRBV7-2, the J call TRBJ1-5; D may be TRBD1 (5 bases). Germline values: CDR1 SGHTA, CDR2 FQGNSA. Trimming stripped 5 bases from V and 2 bases from J, with 16 bases between. The CDR3 consists of 16 residues. The CDR3 is CASSPIMGGGNQPQHF. The CDR3 nucleotides are TGTGCCAGCAGCCCAATCATGGGGGGTGGCAATCAGCCCCAGCATTTT. Combining the CDR3 with reference TRBV7-2 and TRBJ1-5 gives the whole variable domain GAGVSQSPSNKVTEKGKDVELRCDPISGHTALYWYRQSLGQGLEFLIYFQGNSAPDKSGLPSDRFSAERTGGSVSTLTIQRTQQEDSAVYLCASSPIMGGGNQPQHFGDGTRLSIL.

The V gene is TRBV7-6, the J gene TRBJ1-6; 8 bases agree with TRBD1. The CDR3 loop spans 14 amino acids. The V gene end was trimmed by 4 bases and the J gene end by 8 bases; junction bases not matched to a gene: 4. Per the germline V gene, CDR1 is SGHVS and CDR2 is FNYEAQ. The CDR3 reads CASSSDRVDSPLHF. The CDR3 bases are TGTGCCAGCAGCTCGGACAGGGTAGATTCACCCCTCCACTTT.

V and J are TRBV19 and TRBJ2-3; TRBD1 matches at 9 bases. CDR3 size: 14 residues. Germline trimming cut 7 bases from V and 2 bases from J; bases unmatched to any gene: 4. Germline CDR1 reads LNHDA; CDR2 reads SQIVND (reference sequence). The CDR3 DNA reads TGTGCCAGTAACCGGGACAGGGCCACAGATACGCAGTATTTT. Encoded protein: CASNRDRATDTQYF.

The chain has TRBV5-4 and TRBJ1-1; D unclear. The germline V and J ends were trimmed by 3 bases and 6 bases, with 18 bases remaining between them. Germline V gene lookup returns CDR1 SGHNT and CDR2 YYREEE (reference sequence). The CDR3 is 15 residues long. CDR3 DNA sequence: TGTGCCAGCAGCTGGACTCTCGGACCTGAGGCTGAAGCTTTCTTT. Protein: CASSWTLGPEAEAFF.

This clone has only one observation. At one boundary the junction diverges from the germline segment, which might be a read error. Distinct nucleotide sequences in the sample also encode this CDR3. The gene calls are TRBV4-1 and TRBJ1-3; 8 nucleotides match TRBD1. The CDR3 has 18 amino acids. Germline assignment: CDR1 MGHRA and CDR2 YSYEKL. For the CDR3, the DNA is TGCGCCAGCAGCCAAAGGGACAGGTACATTATTACTGGAAACACTATATATTTT. It translates to CASSQRDRYIITGNTIYF.

The chain carries TRBV12-3 or TRBV12-4 and TRBJ1-6, with a weak D call TRBD1 (5 bases). V lost 7 bases and J lost 7, with 8 bases in between. The length of the CDR3 is 12 residues. CDR3 nucleotide sequence: TGTGCCAGCACGAAGGGGAATTCACCCCTCCACTTT. Translated, it gives CASTKGNSPLHF.

The chain links TRBV11-1 to TRBJ2-3; D unclear. CDR1 and CDR2 (germline): SGHAT, FQDESV (reference sequence). V was cut by 0 bases and J by 1 base, with 5 bases left in between. There are 14 residues in the CDR3. The DNA of the CDR3 is TGTGCCAGCAGCTTAGCGCTACGCACAGATACGCAGTATTTT. It translates to CASSLALRTDTQYF.

The rearrangement joins TRBV4-2 to TRBJ2-5; a possible D gene is TRBD2 (6 bases). V lost 0 bases and J lost 2, with 13 bases in between. This CDR3 is 16 amino acids long. Germline V CDR1 and CDR2: LGHNA, YNFKEQ. The CDR3 spells CASSQDQGSGQETQYF. CDR3 nucleotide sequence: TGTGCCAGCAGCCAAGATCAGGGTAGCGGTCAAGAGACCCAGTACTTC.

This clone was picked up one time. The CDR3 protein is CATRGSSYNEQFF. For the CDR3, the DNA is TGTGCCACCCGGGGTAGCTCCTACAATGAGCAGTTCTTC. The rearrangement joins TRBV6-4 to TRBJ2-1, with TRBD2 as a possible D gene (5 bases). The CDR3 is made up of 13 amino acids. The V gene's germline CDR1 is MRHNA and CDR2 SNTAGT. Trimming cost V 10 bases and J 0 bases, with 10 bases left between them.

This rearrangement joins TRBV18 to TRBJ2-7, with D perhaps matching TRBD2 (5 bases). The V end lost 3 bases, the J end lost 3 bases, and 12 bases lay between the germline ends. This CDR3 has 14 residues. Germline assignment: CDR1 KGHSH and CDR2 LQKENI. CDR3 region: CASSPAPGIYEQYF. The CDR3 nucleotides are TGTGCCAGCTCACCCGCTCCGGGGATCTACGAGCAGTACTTC.

This clone was counted once. The chain links TRBV6-6 to TRBJ2-3; D ambiguous. Germline CDR1 and CDR2: MNHNY and SVGAGI (reference sequence). V lost 4 bases, J lost 5 bases, and 4 bases lay in between. This CDR3 is 11 amino acids long. The CDR3 is CASSSGDTQYF. CDR3 sequence (DNA): TGTGCCAGCAGTTCAGGAGATACGCAGTATTTT.